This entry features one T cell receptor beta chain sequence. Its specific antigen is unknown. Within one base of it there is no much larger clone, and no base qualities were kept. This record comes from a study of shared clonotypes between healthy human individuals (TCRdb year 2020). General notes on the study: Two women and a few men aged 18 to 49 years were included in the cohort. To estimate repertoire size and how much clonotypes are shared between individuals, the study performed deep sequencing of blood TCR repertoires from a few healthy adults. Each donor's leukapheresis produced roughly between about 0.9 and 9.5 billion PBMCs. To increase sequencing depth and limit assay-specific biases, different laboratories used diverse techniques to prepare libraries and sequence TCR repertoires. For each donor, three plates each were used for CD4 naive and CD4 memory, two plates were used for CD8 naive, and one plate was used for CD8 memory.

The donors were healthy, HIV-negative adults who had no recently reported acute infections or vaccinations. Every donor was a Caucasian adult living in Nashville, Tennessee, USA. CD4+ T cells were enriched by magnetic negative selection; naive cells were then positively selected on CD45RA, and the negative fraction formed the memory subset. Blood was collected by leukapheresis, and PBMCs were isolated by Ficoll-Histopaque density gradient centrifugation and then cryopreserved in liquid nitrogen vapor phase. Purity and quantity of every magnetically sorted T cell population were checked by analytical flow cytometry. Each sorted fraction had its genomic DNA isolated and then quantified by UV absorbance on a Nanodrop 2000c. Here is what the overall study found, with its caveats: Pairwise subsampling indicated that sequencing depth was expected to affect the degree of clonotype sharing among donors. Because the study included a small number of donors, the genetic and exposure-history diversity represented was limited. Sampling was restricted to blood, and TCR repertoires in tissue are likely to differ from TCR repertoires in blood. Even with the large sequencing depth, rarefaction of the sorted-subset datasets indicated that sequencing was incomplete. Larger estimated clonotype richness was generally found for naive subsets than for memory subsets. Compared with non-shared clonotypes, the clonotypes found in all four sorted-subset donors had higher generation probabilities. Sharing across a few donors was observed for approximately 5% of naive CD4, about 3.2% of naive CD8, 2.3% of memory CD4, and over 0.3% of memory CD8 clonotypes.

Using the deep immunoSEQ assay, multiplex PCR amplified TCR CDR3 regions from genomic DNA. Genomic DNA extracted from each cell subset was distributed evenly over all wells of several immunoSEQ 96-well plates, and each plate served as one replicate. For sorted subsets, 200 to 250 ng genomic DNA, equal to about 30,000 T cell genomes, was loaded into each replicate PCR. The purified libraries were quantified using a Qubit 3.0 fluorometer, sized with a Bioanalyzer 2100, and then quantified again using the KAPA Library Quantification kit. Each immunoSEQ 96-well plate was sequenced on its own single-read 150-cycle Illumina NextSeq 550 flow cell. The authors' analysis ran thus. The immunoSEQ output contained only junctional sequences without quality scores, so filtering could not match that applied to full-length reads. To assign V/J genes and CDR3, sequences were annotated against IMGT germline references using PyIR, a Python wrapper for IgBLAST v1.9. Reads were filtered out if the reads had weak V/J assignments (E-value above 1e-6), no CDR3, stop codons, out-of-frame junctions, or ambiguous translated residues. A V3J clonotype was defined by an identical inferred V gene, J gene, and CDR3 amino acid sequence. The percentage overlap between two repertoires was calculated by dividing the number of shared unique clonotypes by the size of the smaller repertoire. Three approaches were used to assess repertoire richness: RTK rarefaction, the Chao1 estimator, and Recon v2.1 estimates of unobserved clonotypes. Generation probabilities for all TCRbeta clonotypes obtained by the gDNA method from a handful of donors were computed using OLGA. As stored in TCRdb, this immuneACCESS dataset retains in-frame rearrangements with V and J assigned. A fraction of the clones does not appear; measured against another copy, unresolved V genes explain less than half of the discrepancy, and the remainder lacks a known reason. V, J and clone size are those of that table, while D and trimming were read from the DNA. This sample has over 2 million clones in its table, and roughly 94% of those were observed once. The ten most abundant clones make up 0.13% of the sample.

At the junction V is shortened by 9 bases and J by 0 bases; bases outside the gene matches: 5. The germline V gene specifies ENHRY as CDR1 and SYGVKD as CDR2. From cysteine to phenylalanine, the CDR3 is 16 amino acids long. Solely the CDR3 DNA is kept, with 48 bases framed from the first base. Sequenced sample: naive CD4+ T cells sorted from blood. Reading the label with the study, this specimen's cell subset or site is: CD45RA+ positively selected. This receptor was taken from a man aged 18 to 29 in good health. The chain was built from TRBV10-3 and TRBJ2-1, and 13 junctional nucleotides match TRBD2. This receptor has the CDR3 CAIGTSGASSYNEQFF. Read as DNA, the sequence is TGTGCCATAGGGACTAGCGGGGCGAGCTCCTACAATGAGCAGTTCTTC.